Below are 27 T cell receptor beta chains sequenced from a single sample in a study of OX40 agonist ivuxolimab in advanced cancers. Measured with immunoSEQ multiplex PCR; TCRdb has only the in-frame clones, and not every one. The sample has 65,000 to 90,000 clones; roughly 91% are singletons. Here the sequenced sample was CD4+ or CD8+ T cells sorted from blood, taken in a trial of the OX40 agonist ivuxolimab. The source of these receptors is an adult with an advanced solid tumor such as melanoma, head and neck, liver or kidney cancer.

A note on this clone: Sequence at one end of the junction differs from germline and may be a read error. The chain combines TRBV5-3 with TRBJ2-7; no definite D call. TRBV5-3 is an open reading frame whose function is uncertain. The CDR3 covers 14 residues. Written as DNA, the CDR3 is TGTGCCAGAAGTCCTGGGTTCCTCTACGACGAGCAGCACTTC. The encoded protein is CARSPGFLYDEQHF.

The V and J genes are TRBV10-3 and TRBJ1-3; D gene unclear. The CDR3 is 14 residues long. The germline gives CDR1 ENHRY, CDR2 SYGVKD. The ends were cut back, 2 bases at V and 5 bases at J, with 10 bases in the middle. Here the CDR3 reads CAISEEGSRNTIYF. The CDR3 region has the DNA TGTGCCATCAGTGAGGAGGGCAGCCGAAACACCATATATTTT.

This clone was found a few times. The CDR3 region is CASSLEYEQYF. The CDR3 DNA sequence: TGCGCCAGCAGCTTGGAGTACGAGCAGTACTTC. The rearrangement joins TRBV5-1 to TRBJ2-7; unclear D gene. V was cut by 0 bases and J by 4 bases, with 2 bases left in between. The CDR3 runs 11 residues. Germline-derived CDR1 and CDR2 are SGHRS and YFSETQ.

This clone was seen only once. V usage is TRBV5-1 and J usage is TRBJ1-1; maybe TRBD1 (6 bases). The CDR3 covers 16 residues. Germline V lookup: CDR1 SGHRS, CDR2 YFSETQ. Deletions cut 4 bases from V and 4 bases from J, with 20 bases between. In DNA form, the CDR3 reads TGCGCCAGCAGCCCGGGGGCAGGTGGGTATAGCACTGAAGCTTTCTTT. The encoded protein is CASSPGAGGYSTEAFF.

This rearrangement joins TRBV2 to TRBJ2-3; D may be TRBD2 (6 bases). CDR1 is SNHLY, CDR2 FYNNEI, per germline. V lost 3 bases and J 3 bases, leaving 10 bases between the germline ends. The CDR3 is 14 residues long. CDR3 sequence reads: CASSETRNTDTQYF. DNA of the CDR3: TGTGCCAGCAGTGAGACTAGAAATACAGATACGCAGTATTTT.

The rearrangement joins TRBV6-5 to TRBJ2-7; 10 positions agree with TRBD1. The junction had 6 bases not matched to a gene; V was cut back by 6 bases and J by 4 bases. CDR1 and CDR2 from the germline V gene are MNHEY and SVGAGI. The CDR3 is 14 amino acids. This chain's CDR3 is CASRRGQGLYEQYF. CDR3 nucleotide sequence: TGTGCCAGCAGGCGGGGACAGGGGTTATACGAGCAGTACTTC.

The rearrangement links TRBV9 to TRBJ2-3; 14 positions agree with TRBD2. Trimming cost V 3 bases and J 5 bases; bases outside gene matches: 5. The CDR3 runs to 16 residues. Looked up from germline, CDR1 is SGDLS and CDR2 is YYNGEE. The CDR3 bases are TGTGCCAGCAGCGCGACTAGCGGGAGGGCGGGAGATACGCAGTATTTT. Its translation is CASSATSGRAGDTQYF.

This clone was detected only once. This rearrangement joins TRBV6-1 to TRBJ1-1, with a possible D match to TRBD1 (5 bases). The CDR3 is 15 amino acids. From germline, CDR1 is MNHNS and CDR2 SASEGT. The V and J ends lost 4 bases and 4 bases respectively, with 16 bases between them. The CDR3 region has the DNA TGTGCCAGCAGTGCCGAGGAGGGACTTAGCACTGAAGCTTTCTTT. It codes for CASSAEEGLSTEAFF.

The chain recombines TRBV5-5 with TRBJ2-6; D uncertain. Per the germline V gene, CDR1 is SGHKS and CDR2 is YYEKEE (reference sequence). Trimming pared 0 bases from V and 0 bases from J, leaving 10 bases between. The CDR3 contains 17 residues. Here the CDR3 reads CASSLGLTVSGANVLTF. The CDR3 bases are TGTGCCAGCAGCTTGGGACTCACCGTCTCTGGGGCCAACGTCCTGACTTTC.

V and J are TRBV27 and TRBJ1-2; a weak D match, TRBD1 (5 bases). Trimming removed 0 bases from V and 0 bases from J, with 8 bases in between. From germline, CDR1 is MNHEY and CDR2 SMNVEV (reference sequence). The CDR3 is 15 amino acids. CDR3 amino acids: CASSLSTAANYGYTF. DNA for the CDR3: TGTGCCAGCAGTTTATCGACAGCAGCTAACTATGGCTACACCTTC.

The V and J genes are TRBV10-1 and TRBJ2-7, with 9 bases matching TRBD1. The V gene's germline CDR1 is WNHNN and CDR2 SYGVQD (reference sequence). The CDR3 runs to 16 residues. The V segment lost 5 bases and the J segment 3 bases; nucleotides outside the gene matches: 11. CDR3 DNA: TGCGCCAGCAGTAAGCCTACAGGGGGCATTAGCTACGAGCAGTACTTC. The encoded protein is CASSKPTGGISYEQYF.

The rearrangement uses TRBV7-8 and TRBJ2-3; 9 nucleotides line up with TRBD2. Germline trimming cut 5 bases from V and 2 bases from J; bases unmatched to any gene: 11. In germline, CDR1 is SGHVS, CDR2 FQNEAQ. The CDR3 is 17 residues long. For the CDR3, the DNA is TGTGCCAGCAGCCCCCAGCCAGCGGGAGGACCCACAGATACGCAGTATTTT. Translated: CASSPQPAGGPTDTQYF.

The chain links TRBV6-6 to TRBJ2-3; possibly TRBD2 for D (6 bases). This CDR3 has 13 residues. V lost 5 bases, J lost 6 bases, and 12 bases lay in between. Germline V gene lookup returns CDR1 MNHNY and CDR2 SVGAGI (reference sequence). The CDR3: CASSPGTVDTQYF. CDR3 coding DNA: TGTGCCAGCAGTCCTGGGACTGTTGATACGCAGTATTTT.

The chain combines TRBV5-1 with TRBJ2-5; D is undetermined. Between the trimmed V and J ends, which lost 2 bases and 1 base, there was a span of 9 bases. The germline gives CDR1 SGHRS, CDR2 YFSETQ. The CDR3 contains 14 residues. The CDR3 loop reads CASSFFAAQETQYF. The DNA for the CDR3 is TGCGCCAGCAGCTTTTTTGCAGCCCAAGAGACCCAGTACTTC. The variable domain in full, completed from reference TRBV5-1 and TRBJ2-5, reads KAGVTQTPRYLIKTRGQQVTLSCSPISGHRSVSWYQQTPGQGLQFLFEYFSETQRNKGNFPGRFSGRQFSNSRSEMNVSTLELGDSALYLCASSFFAAQETQYFGPGTRLLVL.

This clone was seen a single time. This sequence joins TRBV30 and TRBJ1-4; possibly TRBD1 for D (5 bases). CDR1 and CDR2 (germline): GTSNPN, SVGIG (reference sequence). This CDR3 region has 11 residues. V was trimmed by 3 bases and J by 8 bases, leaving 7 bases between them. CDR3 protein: CAWSQGEKLFF. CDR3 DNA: TGTGCCTGGAGCCAGGGCGAAAAACTGTTTTTT.

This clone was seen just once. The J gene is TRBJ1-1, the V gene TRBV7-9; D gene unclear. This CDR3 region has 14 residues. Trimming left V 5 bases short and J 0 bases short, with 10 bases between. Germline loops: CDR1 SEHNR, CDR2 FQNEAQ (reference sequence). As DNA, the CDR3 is TGTGCCAGCAGCCCTTGGACGGTGAACACTGAAGCTTTCTTT. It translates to CASSPWTVNTEAFF.

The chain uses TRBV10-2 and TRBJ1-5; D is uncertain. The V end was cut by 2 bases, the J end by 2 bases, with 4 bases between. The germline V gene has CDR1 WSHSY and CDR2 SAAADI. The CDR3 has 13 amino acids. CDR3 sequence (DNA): TGCGCCAGCAGTGAGCAGGGCAATCAGCCCCAGCATTTT. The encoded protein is CASSEQGNQPQHF.

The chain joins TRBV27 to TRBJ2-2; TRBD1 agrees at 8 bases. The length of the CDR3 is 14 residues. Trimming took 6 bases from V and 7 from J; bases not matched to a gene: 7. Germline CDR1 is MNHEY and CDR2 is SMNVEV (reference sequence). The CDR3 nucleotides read TGTGCCAGCAGGAGGACAGGGCGGAACGGGGAGCTGTTTTTT. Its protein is CASRRTGRNGELFF.

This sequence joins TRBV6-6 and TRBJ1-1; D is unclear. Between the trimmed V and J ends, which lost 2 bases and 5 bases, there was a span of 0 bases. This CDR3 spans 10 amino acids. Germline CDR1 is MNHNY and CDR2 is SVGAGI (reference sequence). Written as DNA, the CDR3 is TGTGCCAGCAGTTACACTGAAGCTTTCTTT. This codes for CASSYTEAFF.

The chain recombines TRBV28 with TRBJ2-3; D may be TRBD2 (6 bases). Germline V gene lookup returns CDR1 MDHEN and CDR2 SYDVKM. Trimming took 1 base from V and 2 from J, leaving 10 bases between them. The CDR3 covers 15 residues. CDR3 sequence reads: CASSLLGGNTDTQYF. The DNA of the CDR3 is TGTGCCAGCAGTTTATTAGGAGGGAACACAGATACGCAGTATTTT.

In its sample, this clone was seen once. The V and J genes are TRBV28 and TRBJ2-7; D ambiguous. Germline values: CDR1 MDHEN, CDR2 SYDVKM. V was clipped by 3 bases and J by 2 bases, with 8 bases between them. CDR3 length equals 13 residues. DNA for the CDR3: TGTGCCAGCAGTTTTCGTGTACCCTACGAGCAGTACTTC. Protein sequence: CASSFRVPYEQYF.

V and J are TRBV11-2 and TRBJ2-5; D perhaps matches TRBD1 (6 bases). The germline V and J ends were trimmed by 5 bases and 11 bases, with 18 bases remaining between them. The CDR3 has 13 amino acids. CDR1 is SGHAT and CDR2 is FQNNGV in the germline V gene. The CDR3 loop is CASSRGGPQGQYF. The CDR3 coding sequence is TGTGCCAGCAGCCGCGGCGGACCTCAGGGGCAGTACTTC.

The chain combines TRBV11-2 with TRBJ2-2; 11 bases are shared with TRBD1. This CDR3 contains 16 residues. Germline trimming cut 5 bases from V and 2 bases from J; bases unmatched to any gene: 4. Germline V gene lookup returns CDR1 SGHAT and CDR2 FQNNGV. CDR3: CASSRTGGGNTGELFF. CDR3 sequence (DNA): TGTGCCAGCAGCCGGACAGGGGGCGGAAACACCGGGGAGCTGTTTTTT.

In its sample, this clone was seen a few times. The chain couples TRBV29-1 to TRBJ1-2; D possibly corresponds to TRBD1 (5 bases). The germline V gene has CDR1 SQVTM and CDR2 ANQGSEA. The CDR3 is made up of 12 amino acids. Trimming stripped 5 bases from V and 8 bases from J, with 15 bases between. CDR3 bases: TGCAGCGTTTTCTATGAGGGGTCCGGCTACACCTTC. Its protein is CSVFYEGSGYTF.

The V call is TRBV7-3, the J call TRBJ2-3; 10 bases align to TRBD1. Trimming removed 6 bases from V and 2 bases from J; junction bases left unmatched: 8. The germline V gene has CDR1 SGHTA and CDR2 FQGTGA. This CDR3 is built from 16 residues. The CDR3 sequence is CASRYGTGEVTDTQYF. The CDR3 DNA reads TGTGCCAGCAGGTACGGGACAGGGGAAGTCACAGATACGCAGTATTTT.

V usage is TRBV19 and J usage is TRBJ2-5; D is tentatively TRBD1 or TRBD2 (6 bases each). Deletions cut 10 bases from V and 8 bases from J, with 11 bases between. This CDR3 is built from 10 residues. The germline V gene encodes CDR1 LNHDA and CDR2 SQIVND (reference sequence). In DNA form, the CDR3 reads TGTGCCACGGGGGCCGAAACCCAGTACTTC. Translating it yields CATGAETQYF.

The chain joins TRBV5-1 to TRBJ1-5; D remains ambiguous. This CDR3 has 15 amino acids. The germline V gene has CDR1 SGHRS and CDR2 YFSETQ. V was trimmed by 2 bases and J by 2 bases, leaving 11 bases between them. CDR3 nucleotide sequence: TGCGCCAGCAGCTTTGAGGGTTCTGGCAATCAGCCCCAGCATTTT. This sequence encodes CASSFEGSGNQPQHF.